This TCR beta chain was captured in a study of neurological immune-mediated disorders. Findings and limits, study-wide: Private repertoires in all groups were suggested by the finding that expanded clones across subjects shared no CDR3 amino acid sequences.

The CDR3 sequence is 19 residues long. Looked up from germline, CDR1 is SSHAT and CDR2 is FNYEAQ (reference sequence). The germline V and J ends were trimmed by 3 bases and 1 base, with 22 bases remaining between them. Volunteers at a blood bank in Maryland, USA, were the healthy controls. This clonotype came up many times. Its antigen is unidentified. TCRdb used MiXCR to reprocess the 5' RACE reads, holding one entry per CDR3 protein. Here the sample spans around 50,000 distinct CDR3 sequences, about 23% being singletons. The sequencing sample was made of PBMCs. The V call is TRBV7-7, the J call TRBJ2-4; D may match TRBD1 or TRBD2 (7 bases each). The receptor was derived from a woman in her sixties or seventies in good health. The CDR3 protein is CASSFWPGGRGDAKNIQYF. DNA of the CDR3: TGTGCCAGCAGCTTCTGGCCAGGGGGACGGGGGGACGCCAAAAACATTCAGTACTTC.